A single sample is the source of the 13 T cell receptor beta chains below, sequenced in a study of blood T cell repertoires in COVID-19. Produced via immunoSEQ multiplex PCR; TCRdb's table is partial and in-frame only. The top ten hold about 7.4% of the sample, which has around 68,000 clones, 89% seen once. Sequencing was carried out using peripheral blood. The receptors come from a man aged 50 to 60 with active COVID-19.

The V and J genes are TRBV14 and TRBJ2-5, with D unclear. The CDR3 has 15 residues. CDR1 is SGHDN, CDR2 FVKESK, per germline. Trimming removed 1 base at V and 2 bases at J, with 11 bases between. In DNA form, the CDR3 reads TGTGCCAGCAGCCAAGCCGGGTACCCACAAGAGACCCAGTACTTC. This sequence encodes CASSQAGYPQETQYF.

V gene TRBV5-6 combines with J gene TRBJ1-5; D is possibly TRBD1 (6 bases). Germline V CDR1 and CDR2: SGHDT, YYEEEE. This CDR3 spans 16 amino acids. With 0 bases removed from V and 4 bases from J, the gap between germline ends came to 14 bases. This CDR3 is CASSLATGGRNQPQHF. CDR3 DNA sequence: TGTGCCAGCAGCTTGGCGACAGGCGGGCGTAATCAGCCCCAGCATTTT.

CDR3 nucleotides: TGCGCCAGCAGCCCCGGACAGGGGCGGATGAACACCGGGGAGCTGTTTTTT. It translates to CASSPGQGRMNTGELFF. This chain connects TRBV5-1 to TRBJ2-2; 9 bases align to TRBD1. The germline V gene encodes CDR1 SGHRS and CDR2 YFSETQ. V lost 4 bases and J lost 1; bases outside the gene matches: 8. The CDR3 extends over 17 amino acids.

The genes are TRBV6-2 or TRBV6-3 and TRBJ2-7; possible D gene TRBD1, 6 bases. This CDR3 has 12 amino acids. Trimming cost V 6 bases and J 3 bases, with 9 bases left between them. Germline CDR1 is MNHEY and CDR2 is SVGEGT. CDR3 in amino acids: CASSRGSYEQYF. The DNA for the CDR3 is TGTGCCAGCAGCAGGGGCAGCTACGAGCAGTACTTC.

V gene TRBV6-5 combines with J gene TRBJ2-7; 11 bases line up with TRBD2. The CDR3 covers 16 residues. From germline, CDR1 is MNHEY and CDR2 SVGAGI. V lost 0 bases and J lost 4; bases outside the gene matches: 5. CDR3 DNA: TGTGCCAGCAGTTACTCGTCTAGCGGGGGGAATTACGAGCAGTACTTC. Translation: CASSYSSSGGNYEQYF.

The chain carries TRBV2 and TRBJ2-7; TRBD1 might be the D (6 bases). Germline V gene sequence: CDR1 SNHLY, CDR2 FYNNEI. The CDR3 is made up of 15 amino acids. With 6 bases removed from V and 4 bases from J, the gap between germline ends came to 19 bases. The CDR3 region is CASRFEGTTFYEQYF. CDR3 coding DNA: TGTGCCAGCAGATTTGAGGGGACAACTTTTTACGAGCAGTACTTC.

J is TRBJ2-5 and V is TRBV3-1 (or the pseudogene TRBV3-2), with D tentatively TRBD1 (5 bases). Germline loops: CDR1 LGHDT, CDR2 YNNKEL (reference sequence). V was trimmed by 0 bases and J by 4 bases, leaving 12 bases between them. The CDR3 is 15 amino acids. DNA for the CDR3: TGTGCCAGCAGCCAAGAGGTCAGGGTAAGAGAGACCCAGTACTTC. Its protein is CASSQEVRVRETQYF.

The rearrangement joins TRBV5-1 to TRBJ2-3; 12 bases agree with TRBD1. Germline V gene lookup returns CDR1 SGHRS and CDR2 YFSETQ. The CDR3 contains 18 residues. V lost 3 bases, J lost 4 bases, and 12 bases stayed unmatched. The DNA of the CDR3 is TGCGCCAGCAGCTCCGGCAGCATAGGGACAGGGGGCGCAGATACGCAGTATTTT. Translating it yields CASSSGSIGTGGADTQYF.

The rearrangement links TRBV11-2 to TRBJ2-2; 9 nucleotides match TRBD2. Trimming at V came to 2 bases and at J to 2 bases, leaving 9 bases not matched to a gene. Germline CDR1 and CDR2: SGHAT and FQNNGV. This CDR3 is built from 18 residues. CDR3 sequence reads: CASSLRSRAGGNTGELFF. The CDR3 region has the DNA TGTGCCAGCAGCTTACGGTCACGAGCGGGGGGTAACACCGGGGAGCTGTTTTTT.

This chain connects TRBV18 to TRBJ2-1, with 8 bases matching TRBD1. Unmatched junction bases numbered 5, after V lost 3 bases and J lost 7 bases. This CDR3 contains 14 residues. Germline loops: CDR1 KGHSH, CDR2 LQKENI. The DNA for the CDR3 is TGTGCCAGCTCACCTCTGGACAGGGTGAATGAGCAGTTCTTC. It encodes CASSPLDRVNEQFF.

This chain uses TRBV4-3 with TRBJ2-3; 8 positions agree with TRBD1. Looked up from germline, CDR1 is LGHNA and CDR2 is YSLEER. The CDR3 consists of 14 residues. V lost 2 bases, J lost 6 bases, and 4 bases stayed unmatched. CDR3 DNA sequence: TGCGCCAGCAGCCAACAGGGGGCGCGGGATACGCAGTATTTT. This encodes CASSQQGARDTQYF.

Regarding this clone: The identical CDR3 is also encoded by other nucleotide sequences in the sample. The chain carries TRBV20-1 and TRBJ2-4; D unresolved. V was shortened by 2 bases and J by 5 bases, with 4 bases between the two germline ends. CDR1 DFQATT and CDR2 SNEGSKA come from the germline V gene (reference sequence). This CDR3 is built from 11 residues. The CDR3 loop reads CSARQENIQYF. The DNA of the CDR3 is TGCAGTGCTAGACAGGAAAACATTCAGTACTTC.

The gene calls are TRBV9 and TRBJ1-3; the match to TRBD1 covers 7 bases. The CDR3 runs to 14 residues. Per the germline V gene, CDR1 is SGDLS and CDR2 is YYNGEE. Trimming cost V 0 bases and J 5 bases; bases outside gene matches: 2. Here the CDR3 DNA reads TGTGCCAGCAGCGTAGACAGGGGCCGAAACACCATATATTTT. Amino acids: CASSVDRGRNTIYF.